This T cell receptor beta chain is drawn from a study of CD8+CD57+ T cells in acquired aplastic anemia. Study-level points and caveats: Patients and controls were found to share twenty-nine CD8+ CDR3 sequences.

The study profiled TCR beta VDJ and CDR3 using genomic DNA as template. Using its own MiXCR run on the reads, TCRdb lists one record per CDR3 protein. In the table there are 150,000 to 200,000 distinct CDR3 sequences, around 48% of which are singletons. The CDR3 is 16 residues long. V was pared by 1 base and J by 1 base, with 12 bases between. CDR1 and CDR2 from the germline V gene are MGHDK and SYGVNS. Only a few counts were recorded for this clonotype. As yet, its antigen is unknown. Sequencing was done on patients that had shown CD8+CD57+ cell expansion by flow cytometry. Sampling of blood occurred while the patients had still received no therapy.

Sequencing used sorted CD4+, CD8+, or CD8+CD57+ T cells (not recorded which) from PBMCs. The TCR comes from a human donor with aplastic anemia. The V and J genes are TRBV25-1 and TRBJ2-3; no firm D call. CDR3 DNA sequence: TGTGCCAGCAGTGAATCGGTAGCTGTGGGCACAGATACGCAGTATTTT. Encoded protein: CASSESVAVGTDTQYF.